This section outlines one TCR beta chain sequence together with its context. The table lists this clonotype with many counts. The antigen this receptor binds is unknown. No base quality information exists; no much larger clone differs at one position. Only healthy Caucasian donors were included. Miltenyi CD45RO+ enrichment and human naive T-cell isolation kits were used to isolate memory (CD45RO+) and naive T cells from PBMC. Libraries were made using 5' RACE. TCRdb names Illumina HiSeq 2000 as the instrument used. Template switching added a universal primer binding site, and the final cDNA carried a unique molecular identifier that allowed TCR cDNA molecules to be counted accurately. First-strand cDNA for TCR alpha and beta chains was synthesized from specific primers in the conserved constant-segment region. To control for contamination, every cDNA library was double barcoded, receiving both a SMART-Mk sample barcode and Illumina barcodes. Two successive PCR steps introduced TruSeq adapter sequences along with Illumina sample barcodes. Sequencing of the TCR alpha and beta cDNA libraries was done on the Illumina HiSeq platform using custom primers. In the authors' own workflow: MiGEC processed the raw reads to extract unique molecular identifiers, while MiXCR was used to determine the CDR3 positions. For each individual, recombination models were inferred using an EM algorithm with the repgenHMM and IGoR tools. Shared clonotype analysis was performed with the tcR package in R, normalizing sharing by the product of cloneset sizes. To study raw recombination free of thymic and clonal selection effects, out-of-frame nonproductive sequences were analyzed. TCRdb reworked the public reads: Q25 trimming with fastp, MiXCR clone assembly, productive beta chains retained. Entries that share a CDR3 protein sequence are merged under the most common genes and DNA. These V and J calls originate from TCRdb's pipeline instead of the authors' own analysis. The sample table shows approximately 140,000 distinct CDR3 sequences, and approximately 3.5% are seen once. The ten largest make up around 8.1% of the sample.

The sample belongs to a study of identical twins (dated by TCRdb to 2016 to 2018). A note on the overall study: The study deep-sequenced TCR alpha and beta repertoires from monozygotic twins, unrelated adults of various ages and cord blood to test whether fetal clonotypes persist. To rule out contamination, replicate twin experiments were performed at different times with different library preparation protocols. Here is what the overall study found, with its caveats: Because the same donors could not be followed over many years, the conclusions depended on cross-sectional statistical analysis. Abundant cord blood beta clonotypes had fewer insertions, young adult naive repertoires showed a similar but weaker trend, and memory repertoires showed no such trend. Out-of-frame TCR alpha sharing in monozygotic twins was systematically underestimated by recombination models, whereas sharing between unrelated individuals was in agreement with the recombination models. In beta out-of-frame sequences, excess twin sharing was weaker, because having fewer shared sequences lowered the signal-to-noise ratio. Invariant T cells such as MAIT and iNKT could partly confound zero-insertion analyses, though diverse VJ usage argued against this for most clonotypes. Compared with coincidental sharing between unrelated individuals, out-of-frame TCR alpha sequences shared between twins had an excess of sequences with low generation probability.

The CDR3 measures 19 amino acids from cysteine to phenylalanine. Only the CDR3 portion is preserved as DNA: 57 bases, with reading frame beginning at the first base. The germline V gene provides CDR1 LGHNA and CDR2 YSLEER. V is pruned by 0 bases and J by 5 bases, leaving 14 bases of the junction without a gene match. The rearrangement combines TRBV4-3 with TRBJ2-3; TRBD2 matches 10 bases in the middle. Sequencing used memory T cells sorted from blood. This specimen's cell subset or site label, interpreted: CD45RO+ enriched T cells. The origin of this receptor is a man younger than 35 in good health. DNA sequence: TGCGCCAGCAGCCAAGATGTCATCGGACCTAGCGGGAGAAGAGATACGCAGTATTTT. Translated, this is CASSQDVIGPSGRRDTQYF.